This T cell receptor beta chain was sequenced during a study of blood T cell repertoires in COVID-19. Study as a whole: The study drew acute and convalescent COVID-19 samples from the United States, Italy and Spain. From T cells, B-cell-depleted T cells, or PBMCs came the material, which was cDNA or gDNA.

Deletions cut 6 bases from V and 2 bases from J, with 19 bases between. Germline CDR1 reads SGHRS; CDR2 reads YFSETQ. The CDR3 runs to 16 residues. Those enrolled, adults aged roughly 18 to 90 years, came from about two dozen US areas. Original methodology: Cell counts per sample came from amplifying reference gene primers. TCRdb's table, derived via immunoSEQ multiplex PCR, lists solely in-frame clones and lacks some. The DNA was the basis for D and trimming; V, J and clone size are from that table. The sample lists around 310,000 clones, over 85% occurring once. This chain connects TRBV5-1 to TRBJ2-3, with D possibly TRBD1 on 6 matching bases. The sequenced sample was PBMCs or T cells enriched from blood (not recorded which). The clonotype comes from a woman younger than 45 who had recovered from COVID-19. In DNA, the CDR3 is TGCGCCAGCACCTACTTGGCTGGGACAACCACAGATACGCAGTATTTT. Amino acids: CASTYLAGTTTDTQYF.